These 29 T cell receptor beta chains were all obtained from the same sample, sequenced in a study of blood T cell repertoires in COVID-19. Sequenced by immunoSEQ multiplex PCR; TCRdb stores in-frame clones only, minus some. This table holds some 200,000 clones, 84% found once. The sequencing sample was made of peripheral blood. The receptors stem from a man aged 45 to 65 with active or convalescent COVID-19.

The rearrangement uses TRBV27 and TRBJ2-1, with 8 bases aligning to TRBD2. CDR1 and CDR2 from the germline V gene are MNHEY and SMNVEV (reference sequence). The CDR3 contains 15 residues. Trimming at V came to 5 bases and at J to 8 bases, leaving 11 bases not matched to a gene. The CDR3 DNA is TGTGCCAGCAGTAGACCGGGACTAGTGTCGTATGAGCAGTTCTTC. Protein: CASSRPGLVSYEQFF.

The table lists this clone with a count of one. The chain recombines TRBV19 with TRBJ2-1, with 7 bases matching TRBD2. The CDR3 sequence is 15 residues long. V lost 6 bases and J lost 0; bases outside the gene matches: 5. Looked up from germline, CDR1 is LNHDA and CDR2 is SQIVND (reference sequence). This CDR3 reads CASRRLAASYNEQFF. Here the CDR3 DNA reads TGTGCCAGTAGAAGACTAGCTGCCTCCTACAATGAGCAGTTCTTC.

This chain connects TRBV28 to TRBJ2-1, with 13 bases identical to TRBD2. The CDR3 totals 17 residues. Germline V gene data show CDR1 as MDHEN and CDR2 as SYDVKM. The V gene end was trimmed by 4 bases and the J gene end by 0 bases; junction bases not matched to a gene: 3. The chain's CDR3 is CASSSWTSGSSYNEQFF. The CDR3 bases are TGTGCCAGCAGTTCTTGGACTAGCGGGAGCTCCTACAATGAGCAGTTCTTC.

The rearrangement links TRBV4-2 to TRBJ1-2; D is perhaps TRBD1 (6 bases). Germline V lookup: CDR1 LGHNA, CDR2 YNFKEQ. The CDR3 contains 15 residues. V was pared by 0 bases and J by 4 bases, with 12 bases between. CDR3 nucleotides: TGTGCCAGCAGCCAAGAGATGGGGGCCCTCTATGGCTACACCTTC. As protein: CASSQEMGALYGYTF.

CDR3 amino acids: CASTNIWGRQGPDEQYF. CDR3 nucleotides: TGTGCCAGCACCAACATCTGGGGAAGACAGGGCCCGGACGAGCAGTACTTC. This rearrangement joins TRBV5-6 to TRBJ2-7; 7 bases are a match to TRBD1. Germline assignment: CDR1 SGHDT and CDR2 YYEEEE. J lost 5 bases, V lost 6 bases, and 20 bases had no gene match. The CDR3 is 17 amino acids.

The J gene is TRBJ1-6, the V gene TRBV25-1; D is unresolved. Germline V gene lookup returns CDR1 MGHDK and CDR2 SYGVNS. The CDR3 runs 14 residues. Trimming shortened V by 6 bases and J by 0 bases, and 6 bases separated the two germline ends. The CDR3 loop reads CASRGSSYNSPLHF. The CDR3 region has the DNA TGTGCCAGCAGGGGGAGCTCCTATAATTCACCCCTCCACTTT.

CDR3 nucleotides: TGTGCCAGCAGTTACTCTCACGGAAACATTCAGTACTTC. Its protein product is CASSYSHGNIQYF. The genes are TRBV6-2 or TRBV6-3 and TRBJ2-4; D call uncertain. V was cut by 0 bases and J by 6 bases, with 6 bases left in between. The CDR3 has 13 residues. CDR1 MNHEY and CDR2 SVGEGT come from the germline V gene.

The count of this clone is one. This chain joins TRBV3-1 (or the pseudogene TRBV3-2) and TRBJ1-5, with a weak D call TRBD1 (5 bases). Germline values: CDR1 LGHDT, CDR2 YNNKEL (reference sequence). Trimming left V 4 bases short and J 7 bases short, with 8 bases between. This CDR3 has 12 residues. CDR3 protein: CASSPGGQPQHF. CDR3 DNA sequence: TGTGCCAGCAGCCCCGGGGGGCAGCCCCAGCATTTT.

The CDR3: CASSPRHGGLGDTQYF. The CDR3 DNA reads TGTGCCAGCTCACCGCGGCACGGGGGGCTGGGAGATACGCAGTATTTT. This chain uses TRBV18 with TRBJ2-3, with D possibly matching TRBD2 (7 bases). Germline V CDR1 and CDR2: KGHSH, LQKENI. V gave up 3 bases and J gave up 5 bases, with 18 bases separating them. The CDR3 spans 16 residues.

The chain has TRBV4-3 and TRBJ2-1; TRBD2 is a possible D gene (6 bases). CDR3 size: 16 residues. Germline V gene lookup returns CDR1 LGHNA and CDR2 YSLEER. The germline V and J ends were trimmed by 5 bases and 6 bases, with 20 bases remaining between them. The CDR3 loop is CASSWRAGSPPNEQFF. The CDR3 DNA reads TGCGCCAGCAGCTGGCGTGCGGGATCGCCTCCCAATGAGCAGTTCTTC.

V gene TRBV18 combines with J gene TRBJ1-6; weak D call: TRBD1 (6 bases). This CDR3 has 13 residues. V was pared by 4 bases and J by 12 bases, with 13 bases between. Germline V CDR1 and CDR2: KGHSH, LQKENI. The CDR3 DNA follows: TGTGCCAGCTCACAGGACAGAGCAAGACCCCTCCACTTT. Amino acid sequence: CASSQDRARPLHF.

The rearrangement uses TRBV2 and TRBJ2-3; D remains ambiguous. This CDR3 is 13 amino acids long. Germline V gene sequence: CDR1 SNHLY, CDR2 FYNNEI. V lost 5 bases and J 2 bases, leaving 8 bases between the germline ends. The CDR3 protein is CASSIDFTDTQYF. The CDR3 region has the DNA TGTGCCAGCAGTATCGACTTCACAGATACGCAGTATTTT. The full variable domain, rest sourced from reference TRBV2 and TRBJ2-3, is EPEVTQTPSHQVTQMGQEVILRCVPISNHLYFYWYRQILGQKVEFLVSFYNNEISEKSEIFDDQFSVERPDGSNFTLKIRSTKLEDSAMYFCASSIDFTDTQYFGPGTRLTVL.

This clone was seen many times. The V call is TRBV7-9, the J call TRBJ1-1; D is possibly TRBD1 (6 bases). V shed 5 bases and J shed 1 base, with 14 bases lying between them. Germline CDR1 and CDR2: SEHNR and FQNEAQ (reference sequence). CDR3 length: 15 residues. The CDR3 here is CASSTEGGANTEAFF. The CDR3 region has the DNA TGTGCCAGCAGCACCGAAGGGGGTGCGAACACTGAAGCTTTCTTT. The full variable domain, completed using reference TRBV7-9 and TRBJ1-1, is DTGVSQNPRHKITKRGQNVTFRCDPISEHNRLYWYRQTLGQGPEFLTYFQNEAQLEKSRLLSDRFSAERPKGSFSTLEIQRTEQGDSAMYLCASSTEGGANTEAFFGQGTRLTVV.

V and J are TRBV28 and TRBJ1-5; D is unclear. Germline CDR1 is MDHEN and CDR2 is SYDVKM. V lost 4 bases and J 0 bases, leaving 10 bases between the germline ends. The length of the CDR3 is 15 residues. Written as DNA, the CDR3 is TGTGCCAGCAGTTCGGAGATCAATAGCAATCAGCCCCAGCATTTT. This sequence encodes CASSSEINSNQPQHF.

Written as DNA, the CDR3 is TGCGCCAGCAGCTTGGAAGGGGGCTCGAACACCGGGGAGCTGTTTTTT. Translating it yields CASSLEGGSNTGELFF. The chain uses TRBV5-1 and TRBJ2-2; TRBD1 aligns across 7 bases. The CDR3 length is 16 residues. Germline CDR1 is SGHRS and CDR2 is YFSETQ. Trimming at V came to 0 bases and at J to 0 bases, leaving 2 bases not matched to a gene. The variable domain in full, with the rest retrieved from reference TRBV5-1 and TRBJ2-2, is KAGVTQTPRYLIKTRGQQVTLSCSPISGHRSVSWYQQTPGQGLQFLFEYFSETQRNKGNFPGRFSGRQFSNSRSEMNVSTLELGDSALYLCASSLEGGSNTGELFFGEGSRLTVL.

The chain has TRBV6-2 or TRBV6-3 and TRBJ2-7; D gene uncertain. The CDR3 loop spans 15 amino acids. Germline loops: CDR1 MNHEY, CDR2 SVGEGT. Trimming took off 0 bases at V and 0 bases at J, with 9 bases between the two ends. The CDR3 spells CASSYSPASSYEQYF. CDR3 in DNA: TGTGCCAGCAGTTACTCGCCTGCGAGCTCCTACGAGCAGTACTTC.

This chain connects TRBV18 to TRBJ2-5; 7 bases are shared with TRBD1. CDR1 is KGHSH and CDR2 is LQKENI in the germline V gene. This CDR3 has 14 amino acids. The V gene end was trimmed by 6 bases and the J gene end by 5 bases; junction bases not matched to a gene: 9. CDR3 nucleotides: TGTGCCAGCTCCCGAGGGGGCTCAAGGGAGACCCAGTACTTC. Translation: CASSRGGSRETQYF.

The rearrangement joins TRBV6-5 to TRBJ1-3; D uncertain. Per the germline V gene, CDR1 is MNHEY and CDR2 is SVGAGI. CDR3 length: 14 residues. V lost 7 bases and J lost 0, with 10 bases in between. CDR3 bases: TGTGCCAGCACTGCAGTGTTCTCTGGAAACACCATATATTTT. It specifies CASTAVFSGNTIYF.

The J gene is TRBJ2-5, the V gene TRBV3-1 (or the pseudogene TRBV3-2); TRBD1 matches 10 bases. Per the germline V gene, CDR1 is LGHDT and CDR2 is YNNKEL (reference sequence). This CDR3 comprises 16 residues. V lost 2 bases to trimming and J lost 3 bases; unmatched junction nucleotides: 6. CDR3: CASSQPGQGTKETQYF. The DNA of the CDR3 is TGTGCCAGCAGCCAACCGGGACAGGGGACAAAAGAGACCCAGTACTTC.

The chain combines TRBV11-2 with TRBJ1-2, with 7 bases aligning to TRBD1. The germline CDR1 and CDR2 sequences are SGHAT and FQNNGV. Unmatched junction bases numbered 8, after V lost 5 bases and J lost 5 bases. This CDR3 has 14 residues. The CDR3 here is CASSNRQGSYGYTF. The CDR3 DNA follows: TGTGCCAGCAGCAACCGACAGGGAAGTTATGGCTACACCTTC.

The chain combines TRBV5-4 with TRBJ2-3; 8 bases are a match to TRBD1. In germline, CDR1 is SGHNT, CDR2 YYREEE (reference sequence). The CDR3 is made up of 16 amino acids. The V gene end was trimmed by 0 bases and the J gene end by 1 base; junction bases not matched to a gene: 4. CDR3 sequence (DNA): TGTGCCAGCAGCTTGGCGGTACAGGGGGGCACAGATACGCAGTATTTT. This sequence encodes CASSLAVQGGTDTQYF.

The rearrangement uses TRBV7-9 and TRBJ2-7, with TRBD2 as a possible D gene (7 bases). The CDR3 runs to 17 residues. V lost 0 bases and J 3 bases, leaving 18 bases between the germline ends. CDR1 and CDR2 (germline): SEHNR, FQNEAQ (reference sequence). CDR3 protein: CASSLATGGRYYYEQYV. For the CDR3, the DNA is TGTGCCAGCAGCTTAGCGACGGGGGGCCGATATTACTACGAGCAGTACGTC.

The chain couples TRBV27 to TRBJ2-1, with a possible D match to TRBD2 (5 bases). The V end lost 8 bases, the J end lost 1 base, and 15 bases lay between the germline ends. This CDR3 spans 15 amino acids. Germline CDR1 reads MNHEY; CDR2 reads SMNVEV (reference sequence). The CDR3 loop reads CASGPSPPSYNEQFF. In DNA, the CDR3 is TGTGCCAGCGGGCCTAGCCCTCCTTCCTACAATGAGCAGTTCTTC.

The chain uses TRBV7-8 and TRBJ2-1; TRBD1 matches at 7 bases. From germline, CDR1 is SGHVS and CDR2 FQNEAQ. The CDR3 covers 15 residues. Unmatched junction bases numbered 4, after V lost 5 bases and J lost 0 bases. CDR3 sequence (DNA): TGTGCCAGCAGCACGGACAGGTTCTCCTACAATGAGCAGTTCTTC. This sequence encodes CASSTDRFSYNEQFF.

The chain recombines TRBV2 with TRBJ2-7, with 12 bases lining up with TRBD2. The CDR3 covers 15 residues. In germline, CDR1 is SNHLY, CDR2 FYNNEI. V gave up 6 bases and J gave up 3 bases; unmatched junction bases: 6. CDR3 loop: CASSPLAGGVYEQYV. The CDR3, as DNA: TGTGCCAGCAGCCCACTAGCGGGGGGAGTCTACGAGCAGTACGTC.

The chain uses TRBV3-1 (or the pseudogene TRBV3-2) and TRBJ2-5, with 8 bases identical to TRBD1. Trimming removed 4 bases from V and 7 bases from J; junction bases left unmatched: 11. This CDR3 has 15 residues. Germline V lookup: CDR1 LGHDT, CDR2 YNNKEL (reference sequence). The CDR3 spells CASSPVRGPLGTQYF. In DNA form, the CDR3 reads TGTGCCAGCAGCCCTGTCAGGGGGCCGTTGGGGACCCAGTACTTC.

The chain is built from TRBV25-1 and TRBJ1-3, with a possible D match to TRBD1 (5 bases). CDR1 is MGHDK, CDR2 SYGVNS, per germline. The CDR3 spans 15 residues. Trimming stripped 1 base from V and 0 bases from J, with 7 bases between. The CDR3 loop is CASSELGGSGNTIYF. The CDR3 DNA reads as TGTGCCAGCAGTGAATTGGGGGGCTCTGGAAACACCATATATTTT.

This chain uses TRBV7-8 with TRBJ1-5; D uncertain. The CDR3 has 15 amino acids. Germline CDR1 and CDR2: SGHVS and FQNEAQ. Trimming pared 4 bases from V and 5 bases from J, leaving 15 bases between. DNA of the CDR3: TGTGCCAGCAGCTCTTACCCGGGAGGTGATCAGCCCCAGCATTTT. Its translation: CASSSYPGGDQPQHF.

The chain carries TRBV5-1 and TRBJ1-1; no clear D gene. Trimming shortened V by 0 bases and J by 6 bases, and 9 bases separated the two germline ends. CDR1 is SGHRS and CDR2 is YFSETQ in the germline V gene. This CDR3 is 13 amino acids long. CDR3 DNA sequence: TGCGCCAGCAGCTTGGCCGAGAGAGCTGAAGCTTTCTTT. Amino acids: CASSLAERAEAFF.